The 17 T cell receptor beta chains in this list originate from one sample, sequenced in a study of identical twins. TCRdb reprocessed the 5' RACE reads with MiXCR, giving one entry per CDR3 protein. This table holds approximately 600,000 distinct CDR3 sequences, under 8.5% found once. The sample also formed part of further work on yellow fever vaccine responses in identical twins.

Sequenced material: PBMCs. These receptors all come from a woman in her late teens or twenties in good health.

In its sample, this clonotype was seen a few times. The chain has TRBV7-9 and TRBJ2-7, with TRBD1 identical over 7 bases. Trimming removed 3 bases from V and 3 bases from J; junction bases left unmatched: 11. The CDR3 is made up of 16 amino acids. Germline V gene sequence: CDR1 SEHNR, CDR2 FQNEAQ (reference sequence). The CDR3 coding sequence is TGTGCCAGCAGCTTGGGTGGGACAGACATACTCTACGAGCAGTACGTC. Protein sequence: CASSLGGTDILYEQYV.

This clonotype occurred many times. The V call is TRBV3-1, the J call TRBJ2-1, with D possibly being TRBD2 (6 bases). Germline CDR1 is LGHDT and CDR2 is YNNKEL (reference sequence). V shed 2 bases and J shed 0 bases, with 11 bases lying between them. The CDR3 sequence is 16 residues long. The CDR3 nucleotides read TGTGCCAGCAGCCAAATTGGGAGGATCTCCTACAATGAGCAGTTCTTC. It specifies CASSQIGRISYNEQFF.

This clonotype showed up just a few times. This chain joins TRBV29-1 and TRBJ2-2, with D possibly matching TRBD1 (5 bases). Trimming took off 2 bases at V and 0 bases at J, with 7 bases between the two ends. The CDR3 loop spans 14 amino acids. Germline V gene sequence: CDR1 SQVTM, CDR2 ANQGSEA. CDR3 region: CSVELQANTGELFF. DNA for the CDR3: TGCAGCGTTGAATTACAGGCGAACACCGGGGAGCTGTTTTTT.

This clonotype was picked up many times. The chain's CDR3 is CASSLSDGDTQYF. The CDR3 bases are TGTGCCAGCAGCTTATCTGACGGGGATACGCAGTATTTT. V gene TRBV11-2 combines with J gene TRBJ2-3; no clear D gene. This CDR3 spans 13 amino acids. Germline V gene data show CDR1 as SGHAT and CDR2 as FQNNGV. The germline V and J ends were trimmed by 2 bases and 6 bases, with 9 bases remaining between them.

Remarks on this clonotype: One end of the junction is discordant with germline, which a read error may explain. The chain joins TRBV24-1 to TRBJ2-3, with TRBD1 as a possible D gene (5 bases). The germline V gene has CDR1 KGHDR and CDR2 SFDVKD. The CDR3 extends over 11 amino acids. CDR3 bases: TGTGCCACCAGTGATTCAACAGGTTTGAATTTT. As protein: CATSDSTGLNF.

There are many counts of this clonotype. The V gene is TRBV4-1, the J gene TRBJ1-2, with 7 bases matching TRBD1. Germline values: CDR1 MGHRA, CDR2 YSYEKL. V trimming: 0 bases; J trimming: 2 bases; junction bases outside the gene matches: 3. The length of the CDR3 is 15 residues. CDR3 sequence: CASSQERGRNYGYTF. CDR3 DNA sequence: TGCGCCAGCAGCCAAGAAAGGGGGCGCAACTATGGCTACACCTTC.

This clonotype has ten or more counts. The rearrangement links TRBV29-1 to TRBJ2-1; 11 nucleotides line up with TRBD2. The CDR3 consists of 16 residues. Germline CDR1 SQVTM, CDR2 ANQGSEA. Trimming at V came to 4 bases and at J to 4 bases, leaving 9 bases not matched to a gene. CDR3 protein: CSVGTLAGGFYNEQFF. CDR3 DNA sequence: TGCAGCGTTGGGACTCTAGCGGGGGGCTTTTACAATGAGCAGTTCTTC.

This clonotype was seen repeatedly, ten times or more. This chain uses TRBV28 with TRBJ2-1, with 9 bases lining up with TRBD2. Germline CDR1 reads MDHEN; CDR2 reads SYDVKM. The CDR3 sequence is 16 residues long. The V gene end was trimmed by 6 bases and the J gene end by 8 bases; junction bases not matched to a gene: 14. The CDR3 DNA follows: TGTGCCAGCAGCCCCCCGACTAGCGGAACCGGACATGAGCAGTTCTTC. This codes for CASSPPTSGTGHEQFF.

This clonotype was seen only a few times. This chain joins TRBV6-4 and TRBJ1-1; TRBD1 is a possible D gene (5 bases). The length of the CDR3 is 16 residues. The germline V and J ends were trimmed by 2 bases and 1 base, with 14 bases remaining between them. The germline CDR1 and CDR2 sequences are MRHNA and SNTAGT. Written as DNA, the CDR3 is TGTGCCAGCAGTGACAACGGGGGGTCAGGGAACACTGAAGCTTTCTTT. This translates into CASSDNGGSGNTEAFF.

The table lists this clonotype with many counts. V is TRBV28 and J is TRBJ1-5; maybe TRBD1 (6 bases). The CDR3 loop spans 15 amino acids. The V end was cut by 7 bases, the J end by 2 bases, with 15 bases between. Looked up from germline, CDR1 is MDHEN and CDR2 is SYDVKM. The CDR3 loop is CASTPQGTGNQPQHF. CDR3 DNA sequence: TGTGCCAGCACTCCACAGGGCACCGGCAATCAGCCCCAGCATTTT.

In this sample, this clonotype turned up a few times. This chain uses TRBV19 with TRBJ1-5, with 9 bases fitting TRBD1. The germline gives CDR1 LNHDA, CDR2 SQIVND (reference sequence). V trimming: 5 bases; J trimming: 8 bases; junction bases outside the gene matches: 10. The CDR3 is 15 amino acids. This CDR3 is CASSAGTGLRKPQHF. In DNA form, the CDR3 reads TGTGCCAGTAGTGCCGGGACAGGGCTGAGGAAGCCCCAGCATTTT.

To note about this clonotype: An end of the junction does not agree with germline; a read error may underlie this. This sequence joins TRBV7-9 and TRBJ2-7; 7 bases are shared with TRBD2. Germline assignment: CDR1 SEHNR and CDR2 FQNEAQ (reference sequence). The CDR3 spans 13 residues. Here the CDR3 DNA reads TGTGCCGGCAGCCCCGCGGGAGTGCCTGAGCAGTACTTC. It specifies CAGSPAGVPEQYF. The variable domain in full, with the rest retrieved from reference TRBV7-9 and TRBJ2-7, is DTGVSQNPRHKITKRGQNVTFRCDPISEHNRLYWYRQTLGQGPEFLTYFQNEAQLEKSRLLSDRFSAERPKGSFSTLEIQRTEQGDSAMYLCAGSPAGVPEQYFGPGTRLTVT.

This clonotype appeared a few times. The gene calls are TRBV5-5 and TRBJ2-1; 7 nucleotides line up with TRBD2. This CDR3 comprises 15 residues. The junction had 9 bases not matched to a gene; V was cut back by 4 bases and J by 5 bases. Germline loops: CDR1 SGHKS, CDR2 YYEKEE (reference sequence). The CDR3 region is CASSPRGLLNNEQFF. The CDR3 nucleotides are TGTGCCAGCAGCCCGCGGGGACTACTCAACAATGAGCAGTTCTTC.

V usage is TRBV20-1 and J usage is TRBJ1-1, with D perhaps TRBD1 (6 bases). Germline CDR1 and CDR2: DFQATT and SNEGSKA (reference sequence). V lost 4 bases and J 9 bases, leaving 21 bases between the germline ends. There are 14 residues in the CDR3. The CDR3 protein is CSATGVLMLDKAFF. DNA for the CDR3: TGCAGTGCTACAGGGGTCCTCATGTTGGATAAAGCTTTCTTT.

The chain links TRBV18 to TRBJ2-7; 15 positions match TRBD2. Losses at the gene ends were 0 bases for V and 7 bases for J; bases not matched to a gene: 4. Germline V gives CDR1 KGHSH, CDR2 LQKENI. The CDR3 spans 16 residues. The chain's CDR3 is CASSPPGTSGRYEQYF. In DNA, the CDR3 is TGTGCCAGCTCACCACCCGGGACTAGCGGGAGGTATGAGCAGTACTTC.

Many counts were recorded for this clonotype. As DNA, the CDR3 is TGTGCCAGCAGCCCAGAGGAGGGTAATGAAAAACTGTTTTTT. Residues: CASSPEEGNEKLFF. The rearrangement joins TRBV3-1 to TRBJ1-4; D gene ambiguous. Germline V gene lookup returns CDR1 LGHDT and CDR2 YNNKEL (reference sequence). V lost 4 bases to trimming and J lost 4 bases, with 10 bases between them. The CDR3 has 14 amino acids. Together with reference TRBV3-1 and TRBJ1-4, the CDR3 gives the full variable domain: DTAVSQTPKYLVTQMGNDKSIKCEQNLGHDTMYWYKQDSKKFLKIMFSYNNKELIINETVPNRFSPKSPDKAHLNLHINSLELGDSAVYFCASSPEEGNEKLFFGSGTQLSVL.

This clonotype was detected only a few times. This chain joins TRBV7-9 and TRBJ1-6, with D perhaps TRBD1 (5 bases). The V gene lost 8 bases and the J gene lost 7 bases, with 12 bases spanning the gap. The germline V gene has CDR1 SEHNR and CDR2 FQNEAQ (reference sequence). The length of the CDR3 is 13 residues. The CDR3 is CASQREGNSPLHF. DNA for the CDR3: TGTGCCAGCCAGCGGGAGGGGAATTCACCCCTCCACTTT.